This T cell receptor beta chain was sequenced for a study of CD8 T cells in Susac syndrome. Study in general: The Susac syndrome patients were therapy-naive, on corticosteroids, or on intravenous immunoglobulin alone at blood draw.

Germline lookup yields CDR1 LNHNV and CDR2 YYDKDF (reference sequence). This CDR3 has 13 amino acids. Between the trimmed V and J ends, which lost 8 bases and 0 bases, there was a span of 11 bases. Definite or probable Susac syndrome was diagnosed using recently defined diagnostic criteria. TEMRA cells were enriched by FACS, while CD8+ and CD4+ T cells were obtained through a negative isolation that was performed magnetically. Random hexamers were used to reverse transcribe an amount of roughly 0.45 to 1 ug RNA. Amplification of the TCR beta CDR3 was carried out by immunoSEQ multiplex PCR, which spanned a total of 54 Vbeta and 13 Jbeta segments. TCRdb reprocessed the immunoSEQ multiplex PCR reads with MiXCR, giving one entry per CDR3 protein. This sample has about 85,000 distinct CDR3 sequences, with roughly 94% found just once.

The clonotype comes from a human donor with Susac syndrome. What was sequenced was CD8+ T cells from PBMCs. V gene TRBV15 combines with J gene TRBJ2-7; D is tentatively TRBD1 or TRBD2 (5 bases each). The CDR3 is CATGDRSSYEQYF. The CDR3 bases are TGTGCCACCGGGGACCGTAGCTCCTACGAGCAGTACTTC.